The 21 T cell receptor beta chains listed next were all sequenced from one sample in a study of T-cell memory formation after mild COVID-19. One entry per CDR3 protein results from TCRdb running MiXCR on the 5' RACE reads. Of about 560,000 distinct CDR3 sequences listed, 17% are singletons. The sample taken for sequencing was PBMCs or a T cell subset sorted from them (not recorded which). Source of these receptors: an adult woman who had mild COVID-19 (a few samples of this study predate the infection). Cell type and time point are not known.

The chain combines TRBV5-1 with TRBJ2-3, with 8 bases aligning to TRBD1. CDR1 is SGHRS, CDR2 YFSETQ, per germline. The CDR3 contains 16 residues. With V trimmed by 2 bases and J by 0 bases, 5 bases remained unmatched. CDR3 sequence: CASSFPTGASTDTQYF. Here the CDR3 DNA reads TGCGCCAGCAGCTTTCCGACAGGGGCCAGCACAGATACGCAGTATTTT. The whole variable domain, remainder taken from reference TRBV5-1 and TRBJ2-3, is KAGVTQTPRYLIKTRGQQVTLSCSPISGHRSVSWYQQTPGQGLQFLFEYFSETQRNKGNFPGRFSGRQFSNSRSEMNVSTLELGDSALYLCASSFPTGASTDTQYFGPGTRLTVL.

This clonotype was detected a few times. The rearrangement joins TRBV27 to TRBJ1-2, with D perhaps TRBD1 (6 bases). V shed 5 bases and J shed 7 bases, with 20 bases lying between them. Germline CDR1 is MNHEY and CDR2 is SMNVEV (reference sequence). The CDR3 covers 15 residues. The CDR3 coding sequence is TGTGCCAGCAGTCAAACCGGGACATCGGCCGCTGGCTACACCTTC. As protein: CASSQTGTSAAGYTF.

This clonotype was recorded a few times. The chain links TRBV10-3 to TRBJ2-1; TRBD2 matches at 16 bases. Looked up from germline, CDR1 is ENHRY and CDR2 is SYGVKD. This CDR3 comprises 16 residues. With V trimmed by 8 bases and J by 6 bases, 7 bases remained unmatched. DNA of the CDR3: TGTGCCATCGGGACTAGCGGGAGGGCCTTGCTCAATGAGCAGTTCTTC. Translated: CAIGTSGRALLNEQFF.

This clonotype was observed a few times. The chain has TRBV20-1 and TRBJ2-1, with D perhaps matching TRBD2 (5 bases). V lost 1 base and J 10 bases, leaving 20 bases between the germline ends. Germline CDR1 DFQATT, CDR2 SNEGSKA (reference sequence). This CDR3 is built from 15 residues. CDR3 DNA sequence: TGCAGTGCTAGAGCGAGAGGCACAGCGGACCTCGAGCAGTTCTTC. Its translation is CSARARGTADLEQFF.

This clonotype was picked up a small number of times. In DNA form, the CDR3 reads TGCAGTGCAGAAGGGGGGAACATTCCAGATACGCAGTATTTT. Amino acid sequence: CSAEGGNIPDTQYF. J is TRBJ2-3 and V is TRBV20-1; D tentatively reads TRBD1 or TRBD2 (6 bases each). Germline assignment: CDR1 DFQATT and CDR2 SNEGSKA (reference sequence). V lost 6 bases, J lost 4 bases, and 17 bases lay in between. The CDR3 length is 14 residues.

V gene TRBV4-3 combines with J gene TRBJ2-1, with 9 positions matching TRBD2. CDR1 and CDR2 (germline): LGHNA, YSLEER. Trimming removed 0 bases from V and 7 bases from J; junction bases left unmatched: 19. The CDR3 consists of 20 residues. The CDR3 DNA sequence: TGCGCCAGCAGCCAAGATAGTTGGCGGGAGGGACCGCGAGGGGGTAATGAGCAGTTCTTC. Translated, it gives CASSQDSWREGPRGGNEQFF.

The chain has TRBV7-8 and TRBJ2-3, with D perhaps TRBD2 (7 bases). CDR1 and CDR2 from the germline V gene are SGHVS and FQNEAQ. V lost 6 bases to trimming and J lost 4 bases, with 14 bases between them. CDR3 length equals 14 residues. Here the CDR3 reads CASRRREGADTQYF. CDR3 DNA: TGTGCCAGCAGAAGGAGGGAGGGGGCAGATACGCAGTATTTT.

The sample holds a few counts of this clonotype. The rearrangement joins TRBV6-5 to TRBJ1-5, with unresolved D. Trimming took off 0 bases at V and 0 bases at J, with 9 bases between the two ends. Germline CDR1 MNHEY, CDR2 SVGAGI. This CDR3 is built from 16 residues. As DNA, the CDR3 is TGTGCCAGCAGTTACTCTTCGGGGAATAGCAATCAGCCCCAGCATTTT. Translation: CASSYSSGNSNQPQHF.

This clonotype was observed a handful of times. This chain joins TRBV4-2 and TRBJ2-1, with D perhaps TRBD2 (6 bases). From germline, CDR1 is LGHNA and CDR2 YNFKEQ. The CDR3 has 16 residues. V was pared by 0 bases and J by 11 bases, with 20 bases between. DNA for the CDR3: TGTGCCAGCAGCCAAGAGCTAACCGGGAGAAGCTTAAAGCAGTTCTTC. It is translated as CASSQELTGRSLKQFF.

CDR3 region: CASSSTGQETQYF. The CDR3 bases are TGTGCCAGCAGCTCCACAGGCCAAGAGACCCAGTACTTC. The chain has TRBV7-9 and TRBJ2-5, with D possibly TRBD1 on 5 matching bases. Trimming stripped 4 bases from V and 1 base from J, with 7 bases between. The CDR3 sequence is 13 residues long. The germline gives CDR1 SEHNR, CDR2 FQNEAQ (reference sequence).

This clonotype appeared a few times. This rearrangement joins TRBV11-3 to TRBJ2-2, with 10 nucleotides matching TRBD1. V lost 5 bases, J lost 4 bases, and 7 bases stayed unmatched. Per germline, CDR1 SGHNT and CDR2 YENEEA. The CDR3 has 16 amino acids. As DNA, the CDR3 is TGTGCCAGCAGCCCGGGACAGGGGTCGGGCACCGGGGAGCTGTTTTTT. It codes for CASSPGQGSGTGELFF.

CDR3 nucleotide sequence: TGTGCCAGCAGCTATTCTTGGGAGCCCTATGAGCAGTTCTTC. Translated, it gives CASSYSWEPYEQFF. This chain uses TRBV13 with TRBJ2-1, with a tentative D call TRBD2 (5 bases). The CDR3 is 14 amino acids. Germline loops: CDR1 PRHDT, CDR2 FYEKMQ (reference sequence). The V gene lost 4 bases and the J gene lost 8 bases, with 15 bases spanning the gap.

This clonotype was counted only a few times. This sequence joins TRBV21-1 and TRBJ1-2. TRBV21-1 is tagged as a pseudogene. This CDR3 is built from 17 residues. The CDR3 loop is CASSKIGPQPRGYGYTF. As DNA, the CDR3 is TGTGCCAGCAGCAAAATAGGACCGCAGCCCCGCGGCTATGGCTACACCTTC.

This CDR3 is CASSQWKGGGEQYF. The CDR3 DNA reads TGTGCCAGCAGCCAATGGAAAGGGGGAGGCGAGCAGTACTTC. The chain is built from TRBV7-8 and TRBJ2-7; TRBD1 or TRBD2 may be the D gene (6 bases each). Germline V gene lookup returns CDR1 SGHVS and CDR2 FQNEAQ. V was trimmed by 5 bases and J by 6 bases, leaving 17 bases between them. CDR3 length equals 14 residues.

The rearrangement links TRBV30 to TRBJ1-2; D unresolved. Trimming removed 2 bases at V and 0 bases at J, with 13 bases between. The CDR3 has 15 amino acids. CDR1 GTSNPN and CDR2 SVGIG come from the germline V gene (reference sequence). The CDR3 is CAWSYSGRANYGYTF. DNA for the CDR3: TGTGCCTGGAGTTATTCTGGACGGGCTAACTATGGCTACACCTTC.

This clonotype was seen repeatedly, ten times or more. The DNA for the CDR3 is TGTGCCAGCAGCCCCTTAGGCACAGATACGCAGTATTTT. Translation: CASSPLGTDTQYF. The chain links TRBV6-6 to TRBJ2-3, with unresolved D. Germline CDR1 and CDR2: MNHNY and SVGAGI (reference sequence). Trimming removed 6 bases at V and 1 base at J, with 8 bases between. The CDR3 consists of 13 residues.

This clonotype was recorded a few times. V and J are TRBV6-5 and TRBJ2-1; D unresolved. The CDR3 has 14 amino acids. CDR1 is MNHEY, CDR2 SVGAGI, per germline. The CDR3 here is CAIGVVGTYNEQFF. Written as DNA, the CDR3 is TGTGCGATCGGTGTAGTGGGCACATACAATGAGCAGTTCTTC.

The gene calls are TRBV4-1 and TRBJ2-1, with TRBD2 matching over 15 bases. Germline CDR1 and CDR2: MGHRA and YSYEKL. This CDR3 region has 12 residues. With V trimmed by 10 bases and J by 12 bases, 4 bases remained unmatched. The CDR3 nucleotides read TGCGCCACCGGGACTAGCGGGGGGCCGCAGTTCTTC. It translates to CATGTSGGPQFF.

The chain employs TRBV14 and TRBJ2-1, with TRBD2 identical over 9 bases. V gave up 3 bases and J gave up 2 bases; unmatched junction bases: 5. The germline CDR1 and CDR2 sequences are SGHDN and FVKESK. The CDR3 covers 16 residues. Here the CDR3 reads CASSQRLAVTYNEQFF. In nucleotides, the CDR3 is TGTGCCAGCAGCCAGAGACTAGCGGTTACCTACAATGAGCAGTTCTTC. The full variable domain, rest sourced from reference TRBV14 and TRBJ2-1, is EAGVTQFPSHSVIEKGQTVTLRCDPISGHDNLYWYRRVMGKEIKFLLHFVKESKQDESGMPNNRFLAERTGGTYSTLKVQPAELEDSGVYFCASSQRLAVTYNEQFFGPGTRLTVL.

The chain couples TRBV6-5 to TRBJ2-5; TRBD2 is a possible D gene (6 bases). Germline CDR1 and CDR2: MNHEY and SVGAGI. V was pared by 2 bases and J by 5 bases, with 15 bases between. This CDR3 has 15 residues. The CDR3 spells CASSYDTGVEETQYF. DNA for the CDR3: TGTGCCAGCAGTTACGATACGGGGGTCGAGGAGACCCAGTACTTC.

The chain has TRBV4-3 and TRBJ2-1; weak D call: TRBD2 (6 bases). V was clipped by 4 bases and J by 7 bases, with 17 bases between them. Germline lookup yields CDR1 LGHNA and CDR2 YSLEER. This CDR3 spans 15 amino acids. CDR3 residues: CASSPTLLATNEQFF. The CDR3, as DNA: TGCGCCAGCAGCCCTACATTACTAGCCACGAATGAGCAGTTCTTC.